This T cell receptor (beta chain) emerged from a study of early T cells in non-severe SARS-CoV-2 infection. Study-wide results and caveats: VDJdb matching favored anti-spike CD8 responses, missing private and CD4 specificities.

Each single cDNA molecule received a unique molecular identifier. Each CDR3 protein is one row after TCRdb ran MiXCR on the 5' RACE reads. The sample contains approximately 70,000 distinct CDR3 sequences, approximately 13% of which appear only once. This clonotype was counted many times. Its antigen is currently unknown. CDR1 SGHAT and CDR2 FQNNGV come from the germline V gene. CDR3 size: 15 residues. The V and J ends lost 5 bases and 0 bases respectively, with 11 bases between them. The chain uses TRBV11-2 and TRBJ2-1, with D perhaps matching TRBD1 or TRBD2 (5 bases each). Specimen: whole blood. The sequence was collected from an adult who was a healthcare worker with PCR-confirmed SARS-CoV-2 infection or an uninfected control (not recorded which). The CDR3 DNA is TGTGCCAGCAGCCTGAGTGGGGGCTCCTACAATGAGCAGTTCTTC. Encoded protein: CASSLSGGSYNEQFF.